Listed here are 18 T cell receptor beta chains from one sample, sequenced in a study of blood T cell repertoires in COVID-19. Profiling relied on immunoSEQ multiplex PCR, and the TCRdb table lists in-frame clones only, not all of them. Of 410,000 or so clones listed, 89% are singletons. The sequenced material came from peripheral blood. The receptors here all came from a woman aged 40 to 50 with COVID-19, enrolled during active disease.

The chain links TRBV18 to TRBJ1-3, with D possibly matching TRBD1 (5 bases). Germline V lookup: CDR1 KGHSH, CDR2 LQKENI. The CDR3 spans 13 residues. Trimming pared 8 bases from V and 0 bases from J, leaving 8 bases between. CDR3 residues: CASTDSSGNTIYF. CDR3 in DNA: TGTGCCAGCACCGACAGCTCTGGAAACACCATATATTTT.

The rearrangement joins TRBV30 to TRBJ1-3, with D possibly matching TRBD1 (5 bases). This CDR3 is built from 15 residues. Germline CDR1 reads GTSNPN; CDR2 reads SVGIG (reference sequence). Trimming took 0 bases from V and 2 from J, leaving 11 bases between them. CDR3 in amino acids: CAWSVLIGAGNTIYF. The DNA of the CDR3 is TGTGCCTGGAGTGTCCTAATAGGGGCTGGAAACACCATATATTTT.

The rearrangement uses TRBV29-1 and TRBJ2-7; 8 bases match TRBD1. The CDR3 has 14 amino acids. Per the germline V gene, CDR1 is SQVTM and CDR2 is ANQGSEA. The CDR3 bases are TGCAGTCTTCATCCCGGGACAGGAGTCGGCGAGCAGTACTTC. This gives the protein CSLHPGTGVGEQYF.

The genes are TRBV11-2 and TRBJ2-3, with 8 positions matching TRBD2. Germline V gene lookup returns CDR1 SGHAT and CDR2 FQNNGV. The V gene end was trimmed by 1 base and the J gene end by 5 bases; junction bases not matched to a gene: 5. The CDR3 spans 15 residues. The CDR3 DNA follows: TGTGCCAGCAGCTTAGCCGGGGGGGCCTTAGATACGCAGTATTTT. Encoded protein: CASSLAGGALDTQYF.

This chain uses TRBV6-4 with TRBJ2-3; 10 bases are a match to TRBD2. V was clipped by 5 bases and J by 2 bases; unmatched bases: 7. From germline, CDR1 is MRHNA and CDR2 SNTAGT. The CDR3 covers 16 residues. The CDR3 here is CASSPRTSGDTDTQYF. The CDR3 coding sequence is TGTGCCAGCAGTCCCCGGACTAGCGGAGACACAGATACGCAGTATTTT.

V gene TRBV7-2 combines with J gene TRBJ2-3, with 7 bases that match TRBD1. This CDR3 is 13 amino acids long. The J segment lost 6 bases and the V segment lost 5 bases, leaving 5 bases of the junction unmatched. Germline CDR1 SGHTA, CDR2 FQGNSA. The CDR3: CASSPYRGDTQYF. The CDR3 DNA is TGTGCCAGCAGCCCCTACAGGGGCGATACGCAGTATTTT.

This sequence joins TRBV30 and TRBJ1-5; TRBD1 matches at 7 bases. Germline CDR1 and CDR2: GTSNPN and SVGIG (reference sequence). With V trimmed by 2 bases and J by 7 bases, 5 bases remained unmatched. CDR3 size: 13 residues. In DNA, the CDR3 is TGTGCCTGGAGTCAGGGGGTAGAACAGCCCCAGCATTTT. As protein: CAWSQGVEQPQHF.

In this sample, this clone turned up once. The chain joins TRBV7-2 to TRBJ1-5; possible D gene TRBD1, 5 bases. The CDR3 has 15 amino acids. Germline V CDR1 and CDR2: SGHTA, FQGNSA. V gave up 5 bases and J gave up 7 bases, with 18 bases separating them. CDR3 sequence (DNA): TGTGCCAGCAGCCCATGGGACTCCGGGGGACAGCCCCAGCATTTT. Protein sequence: CASSPWDSGGQPQHF.

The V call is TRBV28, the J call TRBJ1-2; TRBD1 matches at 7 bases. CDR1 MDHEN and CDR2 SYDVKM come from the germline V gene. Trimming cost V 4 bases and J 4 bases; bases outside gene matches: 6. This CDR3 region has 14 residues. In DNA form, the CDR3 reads TGTGCCAGCAGTTCCCCAGGGGGTACCTATGGCTACACCTTC. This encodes CASSSPGGTYGYTF.

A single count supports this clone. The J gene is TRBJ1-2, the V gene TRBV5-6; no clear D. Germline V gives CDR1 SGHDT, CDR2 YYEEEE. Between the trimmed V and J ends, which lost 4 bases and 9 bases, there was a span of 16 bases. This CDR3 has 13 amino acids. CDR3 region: CASSIPGGGRYTF. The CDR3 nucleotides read TGTGCCAGCAGCATCCCAGGAGGAGGTCGCTACACCTTC.

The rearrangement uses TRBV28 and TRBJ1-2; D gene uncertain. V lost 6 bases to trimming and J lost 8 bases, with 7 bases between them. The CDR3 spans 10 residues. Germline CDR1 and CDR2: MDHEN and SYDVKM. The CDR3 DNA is TGTGCCAGCAGCAGCGTGGGCTACACCTTC. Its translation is CASSSVGYTF.

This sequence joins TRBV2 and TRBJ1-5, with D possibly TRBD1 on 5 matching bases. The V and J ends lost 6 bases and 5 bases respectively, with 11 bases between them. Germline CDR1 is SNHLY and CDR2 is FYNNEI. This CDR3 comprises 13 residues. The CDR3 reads CASRAQGYQPQHF. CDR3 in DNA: TGTGCCAGCAGGGCCCAGGGTTATCAGCCCCAGCATTTT.

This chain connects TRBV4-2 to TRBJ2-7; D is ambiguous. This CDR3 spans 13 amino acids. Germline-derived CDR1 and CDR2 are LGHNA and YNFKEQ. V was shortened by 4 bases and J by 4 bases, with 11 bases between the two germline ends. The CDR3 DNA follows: TGTGCCAGCAGCCGCGGAGTTGAATACGAGCAGTACTTC. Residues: CASSRGVEYEQYF.

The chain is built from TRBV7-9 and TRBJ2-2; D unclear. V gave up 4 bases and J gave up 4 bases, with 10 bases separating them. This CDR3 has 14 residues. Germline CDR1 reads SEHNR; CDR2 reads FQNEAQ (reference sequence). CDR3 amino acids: CASSSRLSTGELFF. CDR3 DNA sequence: TGTGCCAGCAGCTCTAGACTGAGCACCGGGGAGCTGTTTTTT.

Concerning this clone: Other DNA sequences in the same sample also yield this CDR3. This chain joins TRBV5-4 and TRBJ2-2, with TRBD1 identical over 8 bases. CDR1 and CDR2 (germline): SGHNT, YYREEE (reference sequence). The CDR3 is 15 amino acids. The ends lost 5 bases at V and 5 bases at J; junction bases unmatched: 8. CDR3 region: CASSSDRGRTGELFF. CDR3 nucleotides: TGTGCCAGCAGTAGTGACAGGGGTCGAACCGGGGAGCTGTTTTTT.

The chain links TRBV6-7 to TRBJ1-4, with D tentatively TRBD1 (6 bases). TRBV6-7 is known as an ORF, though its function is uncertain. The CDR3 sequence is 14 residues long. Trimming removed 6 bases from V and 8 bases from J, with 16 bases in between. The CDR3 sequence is CASRPHRAREKLFF. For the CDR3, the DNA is TGTGCCAGCAGACCACACAGGGCTCGGGAAAAACTGTTTTTT.

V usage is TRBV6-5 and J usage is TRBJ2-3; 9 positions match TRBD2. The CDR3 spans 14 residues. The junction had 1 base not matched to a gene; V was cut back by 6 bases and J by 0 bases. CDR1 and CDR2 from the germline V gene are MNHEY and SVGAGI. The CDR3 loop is CASRAGGSTDTQYF. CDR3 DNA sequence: TGTGCCAGCAGGGCGGGGGGGAGCACAGATACGCAGTATTTT.

CDR3 in DNA: TGTGCCAGCATACCTCCAGGACAGGGGGGCTTGGGCTACACCTTC. Residues: CASIPPGQGGLGYTF. The chain carries TRBV6-5 and TRBJ1-2; 10 nucleotides agree with TRBD1. CDR1 and CDR2 (germline): MNHEY, SVGAGI. The CDR3 extends over 15 amino acids. The V segment lost 7 bases and the J segment 8 bases; nucleotides outside the gene matches: 13.